What follows is one TCR beta chain and its context. The CDR3 is 13 amino acids. Germline V lookup: CDR1 LGHDT, CDR2 YNNKEL (reference sequence). V was clipped by 1 base and J by 4 bases, with 8 bases between them. In the original workflow: Amplification with reference gene primers provided the estimates of nucleated cell counts. This table comes from immunoSEQ multiplex PCR, and its TCRdb copy is limited to in-frame clones, with some not included. The V and J calls and the clone size are those of that table, but D and trimming were determined from the DNA. The sample has 150,000 to 180,000 clones, approximately 80% seen once. The record originates from a study of blood T cell repertoires in COVID-19. As for the study in general: The study drew acute and convalescent COVID-19 samples from the United States, Italy and Spain. The analysed material was cDNA or gDNA that came from T cells, B-cell-depleted T cells, or PBMCs.

This chain links TRBV3-1 (or the pseudogene TRBV3-2) with TRBJ2-7; TRBD1 is a possible D gene (5 bases). Input material: peripheral blood. The clonotype originates from a woman aged 60-75 years with acute or convalescent COVID-19. The CDR3: CASSQVRGYEQYF. The CDR3 bases are TGTGCCAGCAGCCAAGTTAGGGGATACGAGCAGTACTTC.